This T cell receptor (beta chain) emerged from a study of T cell responses to AZD1222 COVID-19 vaccine. The assay was immunoSEQ multiplex PCR, and TCRdb's table has in-frame clones only and misses some. The profile shows some 180,000 clones, over 90% of them singletons. Germline-derived CDR1 and CDR2 are SGDLS and YYNGEE. After removal of 4 bases from V and 4 bases from J, the junction contained 3 bases not matched to a gene. The CDR3 loop spans 16 amino acids. The chain couples TRBV9 to TRBJ2-3, with 16 nucleotides matching TRBD2. This TCR was recovered from an adult who received the AZD1222 COVID-19 vaccine. The sample was peripheral blood, taken 28 days after the second AZD1222 dose. In DNA form, the CDR3 reads TGTGCCAGCAGCACCGGGACTAGCGGGGGGGCAGATACGCAGTATTTT. Protein: CASSTGTSGGADTQYF.